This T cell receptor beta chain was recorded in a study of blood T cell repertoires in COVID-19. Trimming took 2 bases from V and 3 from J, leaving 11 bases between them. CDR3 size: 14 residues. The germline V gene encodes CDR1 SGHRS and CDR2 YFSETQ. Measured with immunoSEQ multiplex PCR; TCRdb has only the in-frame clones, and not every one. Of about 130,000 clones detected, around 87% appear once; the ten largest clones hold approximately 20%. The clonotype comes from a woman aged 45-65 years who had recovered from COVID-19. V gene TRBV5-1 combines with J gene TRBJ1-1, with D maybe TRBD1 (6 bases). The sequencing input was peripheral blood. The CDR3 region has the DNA TGCGCCAGCAGCTTAACAGGGCTGGACACTGAAGCTTTCTTT. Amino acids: CASSLTGLDTEAFF.